A single sample gave rise to the 26 T cell receptor beta chains below, sequenced in a study of CD8 T cells in Susac syndrome (dated by TCRdb to about 2019). The library relied on the immunoSEQ multiplex PCR assay. RNA was extracted using the RNeasy kit, and 0.5 to 1 microgram was reverse transcribed with random hexamers. The raw public data were reprocessed by TCRdb itself: fastp quality trimming at Q25, MiXCR clonotype calling, in-frame beta chains only. One record per CDR3 amino acid sequence lists the most common genes and DNA. The sample table contains 150,000 to 200,000 distinct CDR3 sequences; only one count was recorded for around 96% of them. The ten largest account for around 0.14% of the sample. The sequencing sample was made of CD4+ T cells from PBMCs. These receptors were collected from a human donor in good health.

This chain connects TRBV10-3 to TRBJ2-7; no clear D gene. Trimming left V 2 bases short and J 3 bases short, with 5 bases between. Germline CDR1 and CDR2: ENHRY and SYGVKD. CDR3 length equals 12 residues. In DNA form, the CDR3 reads TGTGCCATCAGTGAGAATGGCTACGAGCAGTACTTC. Residues: CAISENGYEQYF.

The chain uses TRBV29-1 and TRBJ2-3, with 11 bases lining up with TRBD2. Germline lookup yields CDR1 SQVTM and CDR2 ANQGSEA. The CDR3 contains 18 residues. Trimming took 4 bases from V and 5 from J; bases not matched to a gene: 17. The DNA for the CDR3 is TGCAGCGTTGCCAGCACTAGCGGGGGATCCTTTAGGGTAGATACGCAGTATTTT. This translates into CSVASTSGGSFRVDTQYF.

The chain is built from TRBV18 and TRBJ1-1; 7 bases line up with TRBD1. This CDR3 spans 15 amino acids. The junction had 5 bases not matched to a gene; V was cut back by 3 bases and J by 1 base. In germline, CDR1 is KGHSH, CDR2 LQKENI. Here the CDR3 reads CASSPGQAGNTEAFF. The CDR3 region has the DNA TGTGCCAGCTCACCCGGACAGGCCGGGAACACTGAAGCTTTCTTT.

This chain links TRBV6-5 with TRBJ2-3, with D unresolved. Germline loops: CDR1 MNHEY, CDR2 SVGAGI. This CDR3 is built from 13 residues. Deletions cut 2 bases from V and 4 bases from J, with 7 bases between. DNA for the CDR3: TGTGCCAGCAGTTACCGATCTCCAGATACGCAGTATTTT. Its translation is CASSYRSPDTQYF.

This chain uses TRBV20-1 with TRBJ2-7; maybe TRBD2 (7 bases). Germline CDR1 DFQATT, CDR2 SNEGSKA (reference sequence). Trimming shortened V by 0 bases and J by 0 bases, and 15 bases separated the two germline ends. This CDR3 has 16 residues. The CDR3 loop is CSAREVAGASSYEQYF. CDR3 nucleotide sequence: TGCAGTGCTAGAGAAGTGGCGGGGGCAAGCTCCTACGAGCAGTACTTC.

The J gene is TRBJ1-6, the V gene TRBV14; D is uncertain. The CDR3 extends over 15 amino acids. In germline, CDR1 is SGHDN, CDR2 FVKESK. Trimming pared 1 base from V and 7 bases from J, leaving 11 bases between. DNA of the CDR3: TGTGCCAGCAGCCAAGGGGAAGCTAACAATTCACCCCTCCACTTT. Its protein product is CASSQGEANNSPLHF.

The chain has TRBV12-3 or TRBV12-4 and TRBJ2-5; the D gene is possibly TRBD2 (7 bases). This CDR3 contains 14 residues. V shed 5 bases and J shed 3 bases, with 13 bases lying between them. The CDR3 nucleotides read TGTGCCAGCAGTCCGGGAGGACAGAAAGAGACCCAGTACTTC. Its protein product is CASSPGGQKETQYF.

This chain connects TRBV6-2 or TRBV6-3 to TRBJ2-7, with 7 bases lining up with TRBD1. J was trimmed by 2 bases and V by 0 bases; bases with no gene match: 7. Germline CDR1 is MNHEY and CDR2 is SVGEGT. This CDR3 is 16 amino acids long. This chain's CDR3 is CASSYSLGQEPYEQYF. CDR3 DNA sequence: TGTGCCAGCAGTTACTCGTTAGGACAGGAGCCCTACGAGCAGTACTTC.

This chain joins TRBV9 and TRBJ2-7; the D is unclear. The CDR3 runs 14 residues. V was trimmed by 0 bases and J by 5 bases, leaving 12 bases between them. The V gene's germline CDR1 is SGDLS and CDR2 YYNGEE. The CDR3 reads CASSVGPGRNEQYF. CDR3 DNA: TGTGCCAGCAGCGTAGGCCCCGGCCGGAACGAGCAGTACTTC.

The J gene is TRBJ2-4, the V gene TRBV18; D not certain. The CDR3 totals 13 residues. The germline V and J ends were trimmed by 2 bases and 11 bases, with 13 bases remaining between them. Germline CDR1 and CDR2: KGHSH and LQKENI. Here the CDR3 DNA reads TGTGCCAGCTCACCAGGGCTTATGGACGTTCAGTACTTC. Residues: CASSPGLMDVQYF.

J is TRBJ2-3 and V is TRBV9; no clear D gene. CDR1 and CDR2 from the germline V gene are SGDLS and YYNGEE. Trimming removed 0 bases from V and 6 bases from J, with 11 bases in between. The CDR3 consists of 14 residues. The CDR3 loop is CASSVAASRDTQYF. CDR3 sequence (DNA): TGTGCCAGCAGCGTAGCGGCGTCGCGGGATACGCAGTATTTT.

The chain recombines TRBV20-1 with TRBJ2-4, with D unclear. CDR3 length equals 13 residues. Germline-derived CDR1 and CDR2 are DFQATT and SNEGSKA (reference sequence). Trimming shortened V by 3 bases and J by 0 bases, and 6 bases separated the two germline ends. CDR3 sequence reads: CSASSVAKNIQYF. For the CDR3, the DNA is TGCAGTGCTAGTTCCGTAGCCAAAAACATTCAGTACTTC.

The chain employs TRBV4-1 and TRBJ2-3; 7 bases align to TRBD1. Looked up from germline, CDR1 is MGHRA and CDR2 is YSYEKL. The CDR3 length is 17 residues. J was trimmed by 6 bases and V by 1 base; bases with no gene match: 13. CDR3 residues: CASSQAPFGGQSDTQYF. DNA of the CDR3: TGCGCCAGCAGCCAAGCCCCCTTTGGGGGACAGTCGGATACGCAGTATTTT.

This sequence joins TRBV4-3 and TRBJ1-1, with D hard to call. The CDR3 is 18 amino acids. Germline V lookup: CDR1 LGHNA, CDR2 YSLEER. V dropped 4 bases and J dropped 3 bases, with 24 bases sitting between them. The CDR3 nucleotides are TGCGCCAGCAGCCGAGGAAAACCTGCGGGAGGGAGGTACACTGAAGCTTTCTTT. Encoded protein: CASSRGKPAGGRYTEAFF.

The rearrangement links TRBV4-3 to TRBJ2-7; TRBD1 matches at 7 bases. This CDR3 has 14 residues. V gave up 4 bases and J gave up 3 bases; unmatched junction bases: 6. The germline gives CDR1 LGHNA, CDR2 YSLEER. This chain's CDR3 is CASSRDSTVYEQYF. The DNA of the CDR3 is TGCGCCAGCAGCCGGGACAGCACGGTCTACGAGCAGTACTTC.

The chain links TRBV11-2 to TRBJ2-7, with 7 bases lining up with TRBD1. Germline loops: CDR1 SGHAT, CDR2 FQNNGV. CDR3 length equals 15 residues. V lost 3 bases, J lost 0 bases, and 5 bases stayed unmatched. In DNA, the CDR3 is TGTGCCAGCAGCTTGGTGCAGGGGGACTCCTACGAGCAGTACTTC. Its protein is CASSLVQGDSYEQYF.

For the CDR3, the DNA is TGCGCCAGCAGCCAAGATCTGACCAACAATCAGCCCCAGCATTTT. Encoded protein: CASSQDLTNNQPQHF. This rearrangement joins TRBV4-3 to TRBJ1-5; D is unresolved. The CDR3 has 15 amino acids. V was cut by 0 bases and J by 3 bases, with 9 bases left in between. Per the germline V gene, CDR1 is LGHNA and CDR2 is YSLEER.

The V gene is TRBV6-5, the J gene TRBJ2-1; 11 bases are shared with TRBD2. This CDR3 has 15 residues. Germline CDR1 is MNHEY and CDR2 is SVGAGI. V trimming: 6 bases; J trimming: 7 bases; junction bases outside the gene matches: 8. For the CDR3, the DNA is TGTGCCAGCAGCAACTTAGCGGGGGGGAATAATGAGCAGTTCTTC. It is translated as CASSNLAGGNNEQFF.

The chain links TRBV2 to TRBJ2-1, with D possibly being TRBD2 (7 bases). This CDR3 comprises 10 residues. Deletions cut 9 bases from V and 11 bases from J, with 11 bases between. CDR1 is SNHLY and CDR2 is FYNNEI in the germline V gene. Here the CDR3 DNA reads TGTGCCAGTGGGGGGGACAAGCAGTTCTTC. As protein: CASGGDKQFF. The variable domain in full, with the rest retrieved from reference TRBV2 and TRBJ2-1, is EPEVTQTPSHQVTQMGQEVILRCVPISNHLYFYWYRQILGQKVEFLVSFYNNEISEKSEIFDDQFSVERPDGSNFTLKIRSTKLEDSAMYFCASGGDKQFFGPGTRLTVL.

This clonotype was recorded once. The chain uses TRBV30 and TRBJ2-5; 9 bases map to TRBD2. V lost 2 bases, J lost 4 bases, and 8 bases stayed unmatched. This CDR3 region has 15 residues. Germline V gives CDR1 GTSNPN, CDR2 SVGIG (reference sequence). CDR3 protein: CAWSPGLAGRETQYF. Written as DNA, the CDR3 is TGTGCCTGGAGTCCAGGGCTAGCGGGGAGAGAGACCCAGTACTTC.

The chain combines TRBV7-2 with TRBJ1-4, with D tentatively TRBD1 (6 bases). Germline V gene sequence: CDR1 SGHTA, CDR2 FQGNSA. The CDR3 loop spans 14 amino acids. Trimming took 5 bases from V and 10 from J, leaving 17 bases between them. The CDR3 region is CASSPQAGGAKLFF. CDR3 nucleotide sequence: TGTGCCAGCAGCCCGCAGGCTGGGGGGGCAAAACTGTTTTTT. The full variable domain, in which reference TRBV7-2 and TRBJ1-4 provide the parts outside the CDR3, is GAGVSQSPSNKVTEKGKDVELRCDPISGHTALYWYRQSLGQGLEFLIYFQGNSAPDKSGLPSDRFSAERTGGSVSTLTIQRTQQEDSAVYLCASSPQAGGAKLFFGSGTQLSVL.

This chain uses TRBV20-1 with TRBJ2-5; D is unclear. Per the germline V gene, CDR1 is DFQATT and CDR2 is SNEGSKA (reference sequence). CDR3 size: 11 residues. The ends were cut back, 3 bases at V and 2 bases at J, with 4 bases in the middle. The CDR3 bases are TGCAGTGCTAGCCAGCAAGAGACCCAGTACTTC. It is translated as CSASQQETQYF.

CDR3 bases: TGTGCCAGCAGTTCTGCTAGCGTGCATGAGCAGTTCTTC. This translates into CASSSASVHEQFF. This rearrangement joins TRBV6-5 to TRBJ2-1; a weak D match, TRBD2 (6 bases). V was trimmed by 4 bases and J by 8 bases, leaving 12 bases between them. Germline values: CDR1 MNHEY, CDR2 SVGAGI. This CDR3 has 13 amino acids.

CDR3 protein: CASSLVSRLAGSLPYEQYF. The CDR3 DNA sequence: TGTGCCAGCAGCTTAGTATCGCGTCTAGCGGGGAGCCTCCCCTACGAGCAGTACTTC. V is TRBV7-2 and J is TRBJ2-7; the match to TRBD2 covers 9 bases. The junction had 15 bases not matched to a gene; V was cut back by 1 base and J by 2 bases. The CDR3 is made up of 19 amino acids. From germline, CDR1 is SGHTA and CDR2 FQGNSA.

The count of this clonotype is one. V is TRBV4-3 and J is TRBJ2-1; weak D call: TRBD1 (5 bases). The CDR3 covers 14 residues. The V end was cut by 4 bases, the J end by 7 bases, with 14 bases between. Germline CDR1 is LGHNA and CDR2 is YSLEER. CDR3 sequence (DNA): TGCGCCAGCAGCCTACTTCCGACAGCAAATGAGCAGTTCTTC. It is translated as CASSLLPTANEQFF.

This sequence joins TRBV15 and TRBJ2-5; perhaps TRBD1 as D (5 bases). V was pared by 6 bases and J by 1 base, with 9 bases between. The CDR3 sequence is 13 residues long. Germline V gene sequence: CDR1 LNHNV, CDR2 YYDKDF (reference sequence). The CDR3 DNA reads as TGTGCCACCAGTCGACAGCTCCAAGAGACCCAGTACTTC. This gives the protein CATSRQLQETQYF.